This T cell receptor (beta chain) emerged from a study of cytomegalovirus exposure and HLA in healthy donors. CDR1 MNHNS and CDR2 SASEGT come from the germline V gene. The V gene lost 0 bases and the J gene lost 0 bases, with 9 bases spanning the gap. The CDR3 length is 15 residues. General study results and limits: Specificity for CMV antigens was confirmed in vitro for a few of the CMV-associated chains.

This clone was observed a handful of times. Antigen: not known. Vbeta (60) and Jbeta (13) primers were used in the PCR. Clones were sequenced by immunoSEQ multiplex PCR, and TCRdb holds only the in-frame ones, with some missing. The table lists fewer than 200,000 clones, approximately 86% of them singletons. The source of this sequence is a boy aged 2 to 10 in good health and CMV-seronegative. What was sequenced was PBMCs. The chain employs TRBV6-1 and TRBJ2-7; D uncertain. This CDR3 is CASSEAAQHSYEQYF. The DNA for the CDR3 is TGTGCCAGCAGTGAAGCCGCCCAACACTCCTACGAGCAGTACTTC.